This is a list of T cell receptor beta chains from one sample in a study of chemoradiotherapy in HPV16-positive cancers. This table comes from immunoSEQ multiplex PCR, and its TCRdb copy is limited to in-frame clones, with some not included. Of tens of thousands of clones listed, roughly 87% are singletons. The sample in question was blood, obtained from a patient who underwent chemoradiotherapy. The source of these receptors is a human donor with HPV-associated anogenital cancer. Both conserved end residues are part of each CDR3. The D gene is left open where the match is weak. Not all rows give a size; the values are once, few, many and, for expanded clones, a class.

clone_size j_call d_call v_call cdr3_nt cdr3_aa
NA TRBJ1-3 NA TRBV6-5 TGTGCCAGCAGTTACTCGTATGGAAACGGAAACACCATATATTTT CASSYSYGNGNTIYF
NA TRBJ1-4 TRBD1 TRBV14 TGTGCCAGCAGCCTCCGGACAGGGGCGACGACACAAGAAAAACTGTTTTTT CASSLRTGATTQEKLFF
NA TRBJ1-2 TRBD1 TRBV19 TGTGCCAGTAGTATAAGGGTGAGAGGACAGGGCACCACCAACTATGGCTACACCTTC CASSIRVRGQGTTNYGYTF
NA TRBJ2-2 NA TRBV9 TGTGCCAGCAGCGTAGCTTTGGGGCGGTGGACCGGGGAGCTGTTTTTT CASSVALGRWTGELFF
NA TRBJ2-5 TRBD1 TRBV19 TGTGCCAGTAGTCTTCCGGGACAGGGACAAGAGACCCAGTACTTC CASSLPGQGQETQYF
NA TRBJ1-4 NA TRBV2 TGTGCCAGCAGGTCGGGGGACACCCCAACTAATGAAAAACTGTTTTTT CASRSGDTPTNEKLFF
NA TRBJ1-4 NA TRBV4-2 TGTGCCAGCAGCCAAGGCCCGGCGGGAACTAATGAAAAGCTGTTTTTT CASSQGPAGTNEKLFF
few TRBJ1-1 NA TRBV5-1 TGCGCCAGCAGCTTGGATCTGGGGATGAACACTGAAGCTTTCTTT CASSLDLGMNTEAFF
NA TRBJ2-7 NA TRBV7-2 TGTGCCAGCAGCCCCGACGGGGGCCCTTTGTACGAGCAGTACTTC CASSPDGGPLYEQYF
once TRBJ1-2 NA TRBV7-2 TGTGCCAGCAGCTTATCGGCAGGGAACTATGGCTACACCTTC CASSLSAGNYGYTF
NA TRBJ2-1 NA TRBV30 TGTGCCTGGAGTGCGGCAGGGAGTGTGAACAATGAGCAGTTCTTC CAWSAAGSVNNEQFF